The source of this T cell receptor (beta chain) is a study of blood T cell repertoires in COVID-19. This table comes from immunoSEQ multiplex PCR, and its TCRdb copy is limited to in-frame clones, with some not included. This sample has about 350,000 clones, with about nine tenths found just once. From germline, CDR1 is SGHAT and CDR2 FQNNGV. Trimming shortened V by 1 base and J by 0 bases, and 10 bases separated the two germline ends. This CDR3 comprises 17 residues. This sequence was found in a man in his thirties or forties with COVID-19, enrolled during active disease. The chain joins TRBV11-2 to TRBJ2-6; D gene unclear. The source material was peripheral blood. The chain's CDR3 is CASSLGRGYSGANVLTF. The CDR3 DNA reads TGTGCCAGCAGCTTAGGTCGAGGTTACTCTGGGGCCAACGTCCTGACTTTC.